Following are 5 T cell receptor beta chains from one sample sequenced in a study of T cells in localized non-small cell lung cancer. Some clones are missing from TCRdb's copy, which holds only in-frame ones; the method was immunoSEQ multiplex PCR. The data show about 2,300 clones, with about 28% seen just once and roughly 8% held by the top ten. The sample here was lung tumor tissue, taken before any cancer treatment. These receptors originate from a male donor at least 60 years old with stage II squamous cell lung carcinoma.

The chain uses TRBV18 and TRBJ2-6; no firm D call. The CDR3 length is 15 residues. V lost 6 bases and J lost 0, with 9 bases in between. Germline CDR1 is KGHSH and CDR2 is LQKENI. CDR3 sequence: CASSLQTSGANVLTF. In DNA, the CDR3 is TGTGCCAGCTCCCTTCAGACCTCTGGGGCCAACGTCCTGACTTTC.

Sample share makes this clone medium-sized. The rearrangement joins TRBV10-3 to TRBJ2-7; 7 nucleotides agree with TRBD2. CDR1 and CDR2 from the germline V gene are ENHRY and SYGVKD. The J segment lost 6 bases and the V segment lost 0 bases, leaving 8 bases of the junction unmatched. The CDR3 is 15 residues long. The CDR3 loop is CAISESRTRSGEQYF. CDR3 coding DNA: TGTGCCATCAGTGAGTCTAGGACTAGATCGGGCGAGCAGTACTTC.

V is TRBV5-1 and J is TRBJ2-5; 11 bases match TRBD2. This CDR3 is built from 15 residues. J lost 1 base, V lost 6 bases, and 5 bases had no gene match. Germline V gene sequence: CDR1 SGHRS, CDR2 YFSETQ. The CDR3, as DNA: TGCGCCAGCACCTACCTAGCGGGGGGCCAAGAGACCCAGTACTTC. The encoded protein is CASTYLAGGQETQYF.

The chain has TRBV28 and TRBJ2-1; TRBD2 agrees at 11 bases. J gave up 7 bases and V 2 bases, and 7 bases lay outside the gene matches. The V gene's germline CDR1 is MDHEN and CDR2 SYDVKM. The CDR3 runs 16 residues. CDR3 loop: CASSLGPSGGLNEQFF. The CDR3 DNA reads as TGTGCCAGCAGTTTAGGGCCTAGCGGGGGGTTAAATGAGCAGTTCTTC.

The rearrangement uses TRBV10-3 and TRBJ2-6, with 7 positions matching TRBD2. With 2 bases clipped from V and 0 bases from J, the junction kept 7 bases outside the gene matches. This CDR3 region has 18 residues. Per the germline V gene, CDR1 is ENHRY and CDR2 is SYGVKD. This CDR3 is CAISEAGTIRSGANVLTF. The CDR3 DNA follows: TGTGCCATCAGTGAGGCCGGGACTATTCGCTCTGGGGCCAACGTCCTGACTTTC.